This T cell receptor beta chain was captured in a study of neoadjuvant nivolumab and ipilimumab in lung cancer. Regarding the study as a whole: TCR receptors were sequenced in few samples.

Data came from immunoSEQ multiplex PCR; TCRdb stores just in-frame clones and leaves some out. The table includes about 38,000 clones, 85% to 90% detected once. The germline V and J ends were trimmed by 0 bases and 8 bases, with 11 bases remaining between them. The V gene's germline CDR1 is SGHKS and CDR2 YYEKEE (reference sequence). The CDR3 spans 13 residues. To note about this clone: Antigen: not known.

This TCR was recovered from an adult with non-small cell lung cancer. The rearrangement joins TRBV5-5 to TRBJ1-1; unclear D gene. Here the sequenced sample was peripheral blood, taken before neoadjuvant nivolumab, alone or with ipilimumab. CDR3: CASSLVGQTEAFF. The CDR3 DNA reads TGTGCCAGCAGCTTGGTAGGCCAGACGGAAGCTTTCTTT.